This paragraph covers one T cell receptor beta chain sequence. The protocol was immunoSEQ multiplex PCR, while the TCRdb copy is restricted to in-frame clones and leaves out a portion. The repertoire consists of around 61,000 clones, with around 87% occurring once and the leading ten covering approximately 5.3%. The sample belongs to a study of T cell changes during pregnancy in multiple sclerosis. Germline V gene lookup returns CDR1 SGDLS and CDR2 YYNGEE. CDR3 size: 11 residues. V was shortened by 0 bases and J by 12 bases, with 7 bases between the two germline ends. What was sequenced was peripheral blood from another person, used as feeder cells. This sequence was found in a human donor whose cells served as feeder cells for cultures in a pregnancy study. The rearrangement links TRBV9 to TRBJ2-1; unclear D gene. Here the CDR3 DNA reads TGTGCCAGCAGCGTAGGGTCCGTGCAGTTCTTC. It codes for CASSVGSVQFF.